One sample yielded the 14 T cell receptor beta chains listed below, sequenced in a study of tumor-infiltrating lymphocytes in oesophageal squamous cell carcinoma. TCRdb reanalysed the PCR reads using MiXCR and keeps one entry per CDR3 protein. The table lists about 21,000 distinct CDR3 sequences, roughly 39% of them singletons. Source material: normal esophageal tissue next to the tumor. Receptors originate from a male donor with esophageal squamous cell carcinoma.

This clonotype came up many times. V usage is TRBV10-2 and J usage is TRBJ1-2; 8 bases are shared with TRBD1. Germline CDR1 reads WSHSY; CDR2 reads SAAADI. CDR3 length: 15 amino acids. After removal of 4 bases from V and 1 base from J, the junction contained 5 bases not matched to a gene. CDR3 sequence (DNA): TGCGCCAGCAGTGGTCCGGACAGGGATAACTATGGCTACACCTTC. It yields the protein CASSGPDRDNYGYTF.

This clonotype was picked up many times. Written as DNA, the CDR3 is TGCGCCAGCAGAGCCGACGGGGCCTACGAGCAGTACTTC. Translating it yields CASRADGAYEQYF. The chain carries TRBV5-1 and TRBJ2-5, with D tentatively TRBD2 (5 bases). The J call may be incorrect, as the DNA end agrees better with TRBJ2-7. Looked up from germline, CDR1 is SGHRS and CDR2 is YFSETQ. The CDR3 has 13 residues.

The CDR3 nucleotides read TGTGCCAGCAGCTTTAGGGAGGGGAACATTCAGTACTTC. Amino acids: CASSFREGNIQYF. This sequence joins TRBV7-2 and TRBJ2-5, with TRBD2 matching 7 bases. Matching the DNA end better, TRBJ2-4 makes the J call doubtful. This CDR3 has 13 amino acids. Per germline, CDR1 SGHTA and CDR2 FQGNSA.

Note on this clonotype: It is unclear where the CDR3 begins or ends on the DNA, so no DNA is shown, and the CDR3 is as TCRdb lists it. This chain uses TRBV7-2 with TRBJ2-6; the D segment call TRBD1 is taken from the table without a DNA check. The CDR3 is made up of 14 amino acids, end residues included. Per the germline V gene, CDR1 is SGHTA and CDR2 is FQGNSA. The CDR3: CATVEAGAPAVLRF.

This clonotype was counted at least ten times. CDR3 in amino acids: CASSQDFRITDTQYF. Here the CDR3 DNA reads TGTGCCAGCAGCCAAGATTTTCGGATCACAGATACGCAGTATTTT. J is TRBJ2-3 and V is TRBV4-2, with D uncertain. CDR1 is LGHNA and CDR2 is YNFKEQ in the germline V gene. Trimming pared 0 bases from V and 2 bases from J, leaving 9 bases between. The CDR3 runs 15 residues.

There are many counts of this clonotype. This rearrangement joins TRBV7-2 to TRBJ2-7; D is undetermined. V was cut by 5 bases and J by 0 bases, with 8 bases left in between. From germline, CDR1 is SGHTA and CDR2 FQGNSA. This CDR3 region has 13 residues. The CDR3 DNA follows: TGTGCCAGCAGCCTGGCAAGCTCCTACGAGCAGTACTTC. The encoded protein is CASSLASSYEQYF.

Comment on this clonotype: Given the absence of the conserved phenylalanine or tryptophan at the CDR3 end, a read error is likely. It is unclear where the CDR3 begins or ends on the DNA, so no DNA is shown, and the CDR3 is as TCRdb lists it. The chain combines TRBV28 with TRBJ1-6; the table calls TRBD1, which could not be checked here. The CDR3 adds up to 8 amino acids, both ends counted. CDR1 is MDHEN, CDR2 SYDVKM, per germline. The CDR3 sequence is CASSLRQG.

The gene calls are TRBV7-8 and TRBJ2-2; D gene unclear. The germline CDR1 and CDR2 sequences are SGHVS and FQNEAQ. Between the trimmed V and J ends, which lost 1 base and 0 bases, there was a span of 9 bases. This CDR3 is 16 amino acids long. The CDR3 region has the DNA TGTGCCAGCAGCTTAGTCAGACCCGCGAACACCGGGGAGCTGTTTTTT. It translates to CASSLVRPANTGELFF.

This clonotype was seen many times. J is TRBJ1-2 and V is TRBV27; 10 nucleotides align to TRBD1. Germline CDR1 is MNHEY and CDR2 is SMNVEV (reference sequence). V was pared by 3 bases and J by 6 bases, with 4 bases of the junction left unmatched. CDR3 length: 14 amino acids. For the CDR3, the DNA is TGTGCCAGCAGTTTTTGTGACAGGGGGCATGGCTACACCTTC. Its translation is CASSFCDRGHGYTF.

This clonotype was observed a few times. The chain joins TRBV7-4 to TRBJ2-7; no clear D gene. With the DNA end fitting TRBJ2-5 better, the J assignment may be wrong. The CDR3 extends over 14 amino acids. Germline-derived CDR1 and CDR2 are SGHVT and SQSDAQ. CDR3 protein: CASSPQRAQETQYF. The CDR3 region has the DNA TGTGCCAGCAGCCCCCAAAGAGCGCAAGAGACCCAGTACTTC.

This clonotype rates as medium-sized. The V gene is TRBV6-1, the J gene TRBJ1-5, with a weak D call TRBD1 (6 bases). This CDR3 has 15 residues. V gave up 7 bases and J gave up 0 bases, with 13 bases separating them. Per the germline V gene, CDR1 is MNHNS and CDR2 is SASEGT. The CDR3 DNA reads as TGTGCCAGCACCCTGGACAGCTATAGCAATCAGCCCCAGCATTTT. It codes for CASTLDSYSNQPQHF.

Only a few counts were recorded for this clonotype. V is TRBV7-2 and J is TRBJ2-5, with D unresolved. V was pared by 5 bases and J by 7 bases, with 17 bases between. CDR3 length: 14 amino acids. Germline V lookup: CDR1 SGHTA, CDR2 FQGNSA. CDR3 coding DNA: TGTGCCAGCAGCCCCGGTTCAACACGTGGGACCCAGTACTTC. Translated: CASSPGSTRGTQYF.

This clonotype was picked up one time. V is TRBV7-3 and J is TRBJ2-3; D not certain. The CDR3 extends over 14 amino acids. Germline CDR1 reads SGHTA; CDR2 reads FQGTGA. V was trimmed by 1 base and J by 0 bases, leaving 5 bases between them. CDR3 nucleotides: TGTGCCAGCAGCTTAATTCCTAGCACAGATACGCAGTATTTT. Its translation: CASSLIPSTDTQYF.

The J gene is TRBJ2-1, the V gene TRBV11-3; tentatively, D is TRBD1 (6 bases). The ends were cut back, 5 bases at V and 9 bases at J, with 11 bases in the middle. This CDR3 spans 12 amino acids. CDR1 and CDR2 (germline): SGHNT, YENEEA. Written as DNA, the CDR3 is TGTGCCAGCAGCGTGACAGGTGGTGAGCAGTTCTTC. Protein: CASSVTGGEQFF.